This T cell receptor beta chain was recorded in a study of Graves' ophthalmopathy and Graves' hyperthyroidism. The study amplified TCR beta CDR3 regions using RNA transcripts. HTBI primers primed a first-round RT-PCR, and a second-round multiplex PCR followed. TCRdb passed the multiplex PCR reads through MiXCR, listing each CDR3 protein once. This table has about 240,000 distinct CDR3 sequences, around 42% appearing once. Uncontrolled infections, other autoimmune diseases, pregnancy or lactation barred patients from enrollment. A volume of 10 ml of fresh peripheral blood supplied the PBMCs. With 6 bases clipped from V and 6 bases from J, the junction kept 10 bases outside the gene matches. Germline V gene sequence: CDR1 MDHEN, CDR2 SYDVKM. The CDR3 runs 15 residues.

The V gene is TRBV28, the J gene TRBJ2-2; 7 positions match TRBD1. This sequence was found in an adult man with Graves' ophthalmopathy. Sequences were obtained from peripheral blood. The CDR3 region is CASRLTQGLAGELFF. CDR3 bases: TGTGCCAGCAGACTCACACAGGGGTTGGCCGGGGAGCTGTTTTTT.